This T cell receptor (beta chain) appears in the sequencing data of a study of T cell changes during pregnancy in multiple sclerosis. The CDR3 runs to 18 residues. Germline V gene lookup returns CDR1 SGDLS and CDR2 YYNGEE. The ends were cut back, 0 bases at V and 3 bases at J, with 19 bases in the middle. Produced via immunoSEQ multiplex PCR; TCRdb's table is partial and in-frame only. Here the sample spans tens of thousands of clones, 88% being singletons. The receptor was derived from a female donor with multiple sclerosis, enrolled in a pregnancy study. This chain connects TRBV9 to TRBJ2-1, with a possible D match to TRBD2 (5 bases). Sequenced material: peripheral blood, taken in the first trimester of pregnancy. The CDR3: CASSVATAGPNHYNEQFF. CDR3 coding DNA: TGTGCCAGCAGCGTAGCTACTGCGGGCCCCAATCACTACAATGAGCAGTTCTTC.